The clone carrying this T cell receptor (beta chain) appeared once. The sample belongs to a study of blood T cell repertoires in COVID-19. Study in general: Specimens from acute and convalescent COVID-19 originated in the United States, Italy and Spain. T cells, B-cell-depleted T cells, or PBMCs provided the cDNA or gDNA that served as material.

Authors' methods: Reference gene primer amplification gave estimated nucleated cell counts. Clones were sequenced by immunoSEQ multiplex PCR, and TCRdb holds only the in-frame ones, with some missing. The D gene and trimming were derived from the DNA, and the V and J assignments and clone size from that table. The table lists some 86,000 clones, roughly 84% of them singletons, with 14% in the top ten. V shed 6 bases, J shed 6 bases, and the junction held 14 bases outside the gene matches. CDR1 is SGHVS, CDR2 FQNEAQ, per germline. This CDR3 region has 16 residues. The TCR sequence derives from a woman aged 70-85 years with acute or convalescent COVID-19. This sequence joins TRBV7-8 and TRBJ2-1; 7 positions agree with TRBD1. The sample taken for sequencing was peripheral blood. CDR3 in amino acids: CASRTFQGERPNEQFF. The CDR3 DNA follows: TGTGCCAGCAGAACCTTCCAGGGGGAACGGCCCAATGAGCAGTTCTTC.